The clone carrying this TCR beta chain was seen a handful of times. No antigen is known for it. V dropped 5 bases and J dropped 2 bases, with 9 bases sitting between them. CDR1 MNHNS and CDR2 SASEGT come from the germline V gene. The CDR3 spans 13 residues. The sample originates from a study of T cell repertoires and Cas9 in healthy adults. Across the study: Characterization of SpCas9-reactive CD4 and CD8 T cells covered multi-effector potency, cytotoxicity and lineage.

Findings of the study overall: SpCas9-reactive regulatory T cells reportedly mitigated SpCas9-reactive effector T cells in vitro.

Assay: immunoSEQ multiplex PCR; the TCRdb copy retains only in-frame clones and omits some. This table has 20,000 to 25,000 clones, around nine tenths appearing once. The V gene is TRBV6-1, the J gene TRBJ1-2, with D maybe TRBD1 (5 bases). Sequenced sample: CD4+ effector T cells (CD127+, CD25-, CD137-, CD154-) from PBMCs; culture status not recorded. This clonotype was obtained from a human donor in good health. The CDR3 bases are TGTGCCAGCAGTTTGACAGCGAACTATGGCTACACCTTC. Its translation is CASSLTANYGYTF.